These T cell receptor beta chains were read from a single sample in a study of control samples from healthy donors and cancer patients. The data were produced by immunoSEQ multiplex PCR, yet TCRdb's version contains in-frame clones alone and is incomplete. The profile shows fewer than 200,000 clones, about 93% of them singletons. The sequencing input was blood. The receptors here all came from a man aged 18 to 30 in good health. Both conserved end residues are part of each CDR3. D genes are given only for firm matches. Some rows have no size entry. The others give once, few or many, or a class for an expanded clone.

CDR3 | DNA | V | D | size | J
CASSPSGTSDEQYF | TGTGCCAGCTCACCGTCCGGGACTAGCGACGAGCAGTACTTC | TRBV18 | TRBD2 | - | TRBJ2-7
CASQPGQGPYEQYF | TGTGCCAGCCAGCCGGGACAGGGTCCCTACGAGCAGTACTTC | TRBV2 | TRBD1 | - | TRBJ2-7
CASSLAAGPSTDTQYF | TGTGCCAGCAGCTTAGCGGCGGGACCTAGCACAGATACGCAGTATTTT | TRBV7-6 | - | - | TRBJ2-3
CATSDPIVGSSYNEQFF | TGTGCCACCAGTGATCCGATCGTGGGTAGCTCCTACAATGAGCAGTTCTTC | TRBV24-1 | - | - | TRBJ2-1
CASSSSLAETQYF | TGTGCCAGCAGTTCTTCTTTAGCGGAGACCCAGTACTTC | TRBV6-5 | - | once | TRBJ2-5
CASSEGSFVSGHTGELFF | TGTGCCAGCAGTGAAGGGAGTTTCGTGAGCGGCCATACCGGGGAGCTGTTTTTT | TRBV6-1 | - | - | TRBJ2-2
CASSSYYEQYF | TGTGCCAGCAGCTCCTACTACGAGCAGTACTTC | TRBV5-6 | - | - | TRBJ2-7
CASRRATATNEKLFF | TGTGCCAGCCGTCGGGCAACTGCAACTAATGAAAAACTGTTTTTT | TRBV19 | - | - | TRBJ1-4
CASSYSGRGGTDTQYF | TGTGCCAGCAGTTACTCGGGTCGGGGGGGCACAGATACGCAGTATTTT | TRBV6-5 | TRBD2 | - | TRBJ2-3
CATSAYRYGTDTQYF | TGTGCCACCAGTGCCTACAGGTATGGCACAGATACGCAGTATTTT | TRBV24-1 | - | - | TRBJ2-3
CASSLEPPGYTF | TGTGCCAGCAGTTTGGAGCCCCCCGGCTACACCTTC | TRBV28 | - | - | TRBJ1-2
CSGRGGSNTEAFF | TGCAGCGGTAGGGGAGGGTCGAACACTGAAGCTTTCTTT | TRBV29-1 | - | - | TRBJ1-1
CATSVSGSNYGYTF | TGTGCCACCAGTGTCTCAGGATCAAACTATGGCTACACCTTC | TRBV24-1 | - | - | TRBJ1-2
CASSLWGGATGTDTQYF | TGTGCCAGCAGTTTATGGGGAGGGGCGACGGGCACAGATACGCAGTATTTT | TRBV28 | TRBD2 | - | TRBJ2-3
CASSQGSKQETQYF | TGTGCCAGCAGTCAGGGCAGTAAGCAAGAGACCCAGTACTTC | TRBV25-1 | - | - | TRBJ2-5
CASSLARANEKLFF | TGCGCCAGCAGCTTGGCACGGGCTAATGAAAAACTGTTTTTT | TRBV5-1 | - | once | TRBJ1-4
CASSPQGASSEAFF | TGCGCCAGCAGCCCACAGGGGGCATCTTCTGAAGCTTTCTTT | TRBV5-1 | TRBD1 | - | TRBJ1-1
CASSQEGRRLRETQYF | TGTGCCAGCAGCCAAGAGGGGCGGCGCCTCCGAGAGACCCAGTACTTC | TRBV3-1/TRBV3-2 | - | - | TRBJ2-5
CASHREGTEAFF | TGTGCCAGCCATAGAGAGGGCACTGAAGCTTTCTTT | TRBV19 | - | - | TRBJ1-1
CASSQVTGGQENSGNTIYF | TGTGCCAGCAGCCAAGTGACAGGGGGCCAGGAAAACTCTGGAAACACCATATATTTT | TRBV4-2 | TRBD1 | - | TRBJ1-3
CASSIGTGDQPQHF | TGTGCCAGTAGTATCGGGACAGGGGATCAGCCCCAGCATTTT | TRBV19 | TRBD1 | - | TRBJ1-5
CASSEGDRRSYEQYF | TGTGCCAGCAGTGAAGGGGACAGGCGATCCTACGAGCAGTACTTC | TRBV25-1 | TRBD1 | - | TRBJ2-7